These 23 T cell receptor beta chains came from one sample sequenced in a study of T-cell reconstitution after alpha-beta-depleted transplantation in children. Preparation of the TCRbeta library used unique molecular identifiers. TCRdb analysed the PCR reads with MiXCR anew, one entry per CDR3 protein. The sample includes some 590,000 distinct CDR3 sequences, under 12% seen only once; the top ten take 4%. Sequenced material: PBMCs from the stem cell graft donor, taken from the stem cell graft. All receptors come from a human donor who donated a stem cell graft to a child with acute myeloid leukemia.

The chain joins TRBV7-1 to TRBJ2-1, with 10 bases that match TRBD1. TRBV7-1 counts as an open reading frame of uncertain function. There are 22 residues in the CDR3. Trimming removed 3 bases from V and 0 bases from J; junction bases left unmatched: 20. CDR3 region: CASSSSVPGQGLVPNSYNEQFF. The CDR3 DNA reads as TGTGCCAGCAGCTCTTCTGTCCCGGGACAGGGGCTGGTCCCCAACTCCTACAATGAGCAGTTCTTC.

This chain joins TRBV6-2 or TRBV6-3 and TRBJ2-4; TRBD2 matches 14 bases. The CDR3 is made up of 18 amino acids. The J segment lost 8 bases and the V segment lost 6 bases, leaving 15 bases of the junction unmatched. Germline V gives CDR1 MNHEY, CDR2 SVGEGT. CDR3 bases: TGTGCCAGCAGCCGTAACACGGGACTAGCGGGAGCTAGGGACATTCAGTACTTC. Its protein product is CASSRNTGLAGARDIQYF.

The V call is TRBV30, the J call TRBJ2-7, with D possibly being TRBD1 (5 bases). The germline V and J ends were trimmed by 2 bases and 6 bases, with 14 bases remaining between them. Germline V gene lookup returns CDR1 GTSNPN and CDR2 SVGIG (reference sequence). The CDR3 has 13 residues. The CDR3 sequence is CAWSQDTTSEQYF. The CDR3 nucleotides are TGTGCCTGGAGTCAGGACACAACGTCCGAGCAGTACTTC.

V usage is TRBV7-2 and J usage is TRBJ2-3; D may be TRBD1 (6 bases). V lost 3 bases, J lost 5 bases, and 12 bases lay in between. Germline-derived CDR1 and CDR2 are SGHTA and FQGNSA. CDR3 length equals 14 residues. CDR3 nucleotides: TGTGCCAGCAGCTTCCAGGGGAAGGGAGATACGCAGTATTTT. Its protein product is CASSFQGKGDTQYF. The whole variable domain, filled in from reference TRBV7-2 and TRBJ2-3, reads GAGVSQSPSNKVTEKGKDVELRCDPISGHTALYWYRQSLGQGLEFLIYFQGNSAPDKSGLPSDRFSAERTGGSVSTLTIQRTQQEDSAVYLCASSFQGKGDTQYFGPGTRLTVL.

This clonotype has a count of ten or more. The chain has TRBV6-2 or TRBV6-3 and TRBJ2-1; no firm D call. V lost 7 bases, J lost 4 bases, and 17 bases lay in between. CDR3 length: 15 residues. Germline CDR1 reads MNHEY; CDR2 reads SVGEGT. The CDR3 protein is CASTSEDGWYNEQFF. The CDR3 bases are TGTGCCAGCACCTCCGAGGACGGTTGGTACAATGAGCAGTTCTTC.

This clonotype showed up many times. The CDR3 DNA is TGTGCCACCAAACGGGGGGTTGAGCACGAGCAGTACTTC. It specifies CATKRGVEHEQYF. The chain carries TRBV6-6 and TRBJ2-7, with 7 bases identical to TRBD2. Germline V gene sequence: CDR1 MNHNY, CDR2 SVGAGI (reference sequence). The trim removed 10 bases at V and 5 bases at J, leaving 11 bases unmatched. The CDR3 consists of 13 residues.

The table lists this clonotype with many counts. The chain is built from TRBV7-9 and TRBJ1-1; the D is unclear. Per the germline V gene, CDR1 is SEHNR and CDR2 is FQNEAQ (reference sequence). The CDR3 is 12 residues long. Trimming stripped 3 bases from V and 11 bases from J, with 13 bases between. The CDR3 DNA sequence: TGTGCCAGCAGCTTCCTCTCGGGAGATGCTTTCTTT. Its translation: CASSFLSGDAFF.

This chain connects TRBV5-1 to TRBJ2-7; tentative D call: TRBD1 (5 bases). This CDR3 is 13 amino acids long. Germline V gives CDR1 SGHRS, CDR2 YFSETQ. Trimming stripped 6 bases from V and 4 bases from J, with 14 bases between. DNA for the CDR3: TGCGCCAGCACCAGGGAAGGATTTTACGAGCAGTACTTC. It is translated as CASTREGFYEQYF. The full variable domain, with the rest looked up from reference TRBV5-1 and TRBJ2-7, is KAGVTQTPRYLIKTRGQQVTLSCSPISGHRSVSWYQQTPGQGLQFLFEYFSETQRNKGNFPGRFSGRQFSNSRSEMNVSTLELGDSALYLCASTREGFYEQYFGPGTRLTVT.

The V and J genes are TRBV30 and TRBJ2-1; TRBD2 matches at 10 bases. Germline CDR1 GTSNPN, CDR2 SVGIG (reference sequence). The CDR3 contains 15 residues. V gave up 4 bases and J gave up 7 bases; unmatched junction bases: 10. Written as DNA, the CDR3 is TGTGCCTGGACGCGGCTAGCGGGAGTGGGGAATGAGCAGTTCTTC. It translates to CAWTRLAGVGNEQFF.

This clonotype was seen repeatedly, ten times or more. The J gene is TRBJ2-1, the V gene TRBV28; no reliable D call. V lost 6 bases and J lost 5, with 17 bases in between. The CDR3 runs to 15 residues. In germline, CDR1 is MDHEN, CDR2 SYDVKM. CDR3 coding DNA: TGTGCCAGCAGCCCACCGGATAGGGCGAACAATGAGCAGTTCTTC. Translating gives CASSPPDRANNEQFF.

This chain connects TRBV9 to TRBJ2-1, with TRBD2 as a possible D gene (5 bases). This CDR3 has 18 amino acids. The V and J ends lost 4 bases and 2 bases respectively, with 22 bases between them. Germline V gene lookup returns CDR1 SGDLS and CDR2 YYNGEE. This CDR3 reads CASSHQRANPRAYNEQFF. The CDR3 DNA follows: TGTGCCAGCAGCCACCAGAGAGCCAACCCGAGGGCCTACAATGAGCAGTTCTTC.

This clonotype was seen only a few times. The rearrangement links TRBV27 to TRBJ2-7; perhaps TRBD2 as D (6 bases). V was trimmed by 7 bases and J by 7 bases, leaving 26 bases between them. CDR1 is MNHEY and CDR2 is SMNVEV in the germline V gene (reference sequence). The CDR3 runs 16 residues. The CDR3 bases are TGTGCCAGCAACCCGATAGGAGGACGGAGGGGTAAAGAGCAGTACTTC. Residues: CASNPIGGRRGKEQYF.

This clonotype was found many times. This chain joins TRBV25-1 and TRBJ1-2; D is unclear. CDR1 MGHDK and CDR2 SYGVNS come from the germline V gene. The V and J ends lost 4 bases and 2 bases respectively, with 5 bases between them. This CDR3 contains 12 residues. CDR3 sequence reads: CASSGGNYGYTF. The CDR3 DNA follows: TGTGCCAGCAGTGGTGGCAACTATGGCTACACCTTC.

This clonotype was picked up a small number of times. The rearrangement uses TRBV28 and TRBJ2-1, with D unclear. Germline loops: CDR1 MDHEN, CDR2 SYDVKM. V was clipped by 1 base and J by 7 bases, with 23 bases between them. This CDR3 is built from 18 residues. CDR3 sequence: CASSLSPGLGSLWNEQFF. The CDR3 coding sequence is TGTGCCAGCAGTTTATCTCCCGGGTTGGGCTCTCTATGGAATGAGCAGTTCTTC.

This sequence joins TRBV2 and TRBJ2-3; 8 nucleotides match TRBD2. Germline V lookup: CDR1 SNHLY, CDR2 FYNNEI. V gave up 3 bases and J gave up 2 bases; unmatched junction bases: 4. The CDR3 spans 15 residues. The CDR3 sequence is CASSDASGYTDTQYF. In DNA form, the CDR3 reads TGTGCCAGCAGTGACGCTAGCGGGTACACAGATACGCAGTATTTT.

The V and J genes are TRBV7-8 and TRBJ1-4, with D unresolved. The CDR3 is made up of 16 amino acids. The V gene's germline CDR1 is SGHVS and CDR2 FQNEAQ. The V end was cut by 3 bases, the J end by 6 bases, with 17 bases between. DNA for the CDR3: TGTGCCAGCAGCTTGAGAATGTCTAATCGGGATGAAAAACTGTTTTTT. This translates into CASSLRMSNRDEKLFF.

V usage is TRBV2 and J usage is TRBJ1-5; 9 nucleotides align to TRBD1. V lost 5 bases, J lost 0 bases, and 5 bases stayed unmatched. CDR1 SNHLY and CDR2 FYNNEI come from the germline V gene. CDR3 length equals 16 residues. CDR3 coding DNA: TGTGCCAGCAGTATGGACAGGGGCTATAGCAATCAGCCCCAGCATTTT. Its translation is CASSMDRGYSNQPQHF.

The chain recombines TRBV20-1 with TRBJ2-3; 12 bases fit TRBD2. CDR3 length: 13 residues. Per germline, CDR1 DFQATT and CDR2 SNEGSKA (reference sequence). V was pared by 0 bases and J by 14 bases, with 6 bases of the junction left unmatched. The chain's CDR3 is CSARDPSLAGGYF. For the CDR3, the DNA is TGCAGTGCTAGAGACCCATCACTAGCGGGAGGGTATTTT.

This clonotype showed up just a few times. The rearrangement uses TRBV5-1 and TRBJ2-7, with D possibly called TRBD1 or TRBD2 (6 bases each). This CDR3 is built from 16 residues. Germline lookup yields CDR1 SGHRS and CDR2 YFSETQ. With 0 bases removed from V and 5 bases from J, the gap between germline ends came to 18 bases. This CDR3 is CASSLVRGPRGNEQYF. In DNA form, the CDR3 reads TGCGCCAGCAGCTTGGTTCGGGGGCCCCGGGGGAACGAGCAGTACTTC.

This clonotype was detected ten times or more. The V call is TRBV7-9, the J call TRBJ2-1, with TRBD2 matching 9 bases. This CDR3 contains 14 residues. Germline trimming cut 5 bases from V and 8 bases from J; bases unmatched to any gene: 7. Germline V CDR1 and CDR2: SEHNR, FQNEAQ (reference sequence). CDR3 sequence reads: CASSHIAGEYEQFF. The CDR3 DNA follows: TGTGCCAGCAGCCACATAGCGGGAGAGTATGAGCAGTTCTTC.

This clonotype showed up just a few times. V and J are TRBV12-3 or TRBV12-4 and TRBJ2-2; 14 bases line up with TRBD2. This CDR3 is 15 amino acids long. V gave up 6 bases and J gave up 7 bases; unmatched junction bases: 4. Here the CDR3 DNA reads TGTGCCAGCAGCCGACTAGCGGGAGGGAGCGGGGAGCTGTTTTTT. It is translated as CASSRLAGGSGELFF.

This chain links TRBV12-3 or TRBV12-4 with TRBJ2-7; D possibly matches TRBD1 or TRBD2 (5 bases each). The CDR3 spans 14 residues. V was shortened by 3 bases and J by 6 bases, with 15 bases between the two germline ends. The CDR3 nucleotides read TGTGCCAGCAGTTTTCCTTCGGCAGGGACCGAGCAGTACTTC. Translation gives CASSFPSAGTEQYF.

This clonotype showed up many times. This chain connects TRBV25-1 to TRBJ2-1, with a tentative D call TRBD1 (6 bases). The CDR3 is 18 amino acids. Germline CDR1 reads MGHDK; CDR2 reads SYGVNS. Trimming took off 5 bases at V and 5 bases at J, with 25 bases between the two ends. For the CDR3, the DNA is TGTGCCAGCAGTCCCCCCTGGACAGCCCGAAATCCCCACAATGAGCAGTTCTTC. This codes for CASSPPWTARNPHNEQFF.